The 12 T cell receptor beta chains listed next were all sequenced from one sample in a study of blood T cell repertoires in COVID-19. TCRdb's copy holds only in-frame clones and misses some; the assay was immunoSEQ multiplex PCR. The sample has around 70,000 clones; approximately 81% are singletons. The sequencing input was peripheral blood. The source of these receptors is a woman aged 60-75 years with acute or convalescent COVID-19.

This chain joins TRBV6-5 and TRBJ1-2; D remains ambiguous. The CDR3 has 13 residues. The V end lost 6 bases, the J end lost 3 bases, and 11 bases lay between the germline ends. Germline V CDR1 and CDR2: MNHEY, SVGAGI. The CDR3 spells CASRSAADYGYTF. Written as DNA, the CDR3 is TGTGCCAGCAGATCCGCAGCGGACTATGGCTACACCTTC.

The chain has TRBV4-3 and TRBJ2-1, with TRBD1 identical over 9 bases. This CDR3 is built from 15 residues. Germline values: CDR1 LGHNA, CDR2 YSLEER. Trimming took 3 bases from V and 3 from J; bases not matched to a gene: 3. The CDR3 region is CASSQEDRGYNEQFF. CDR3 in DNA: TGCGCCAGCAGCCAGGAGGACAGGGGCTACAATGAGCAGTTCTTC.

The V gene is TRBV4-3, the J gene TRBJ2-7, with D possibly TRBD1 on 5 matching bases. V was cut by 1 base and J by 3 bases, with 13 bases left in between. The CDR3 has 15 amino acids. CDR1 LGHNA and CDR2 YSLEER come from the germline V gene. In nucleotides, the CDR3 is TGCGCCAGCAGCCAAGGAGTGCAGGGTAGCTACGAGCAGTACTTC. Translation: CASSQGVQGSYEQYF.

A single count supports this clone. The rearrangement links TRBV6-5 to TRBJ1-2; D perhaps matches TRBD1 (6 bases). The CDR3 is 13 amino acids. CDR1 MNHEY and CDR2 SVGAGI come from the germline V gene. Trimming took off 6 bases at V and 4 bases at J, with 12 bases between the two ends. DNA for the CDR3: TGTGCCAGCAGCCGACAGGCTACCTATGGCTACACCTTC. This encodes CASSRQATYGYTF.

The count of this clone is one. V and J are TRBV5-1 and TRBJ1-6; D is ambiguous. Trimming left V 1 base short and J 9 bases short, with 17 bases between. Germline CDR1 SGHRS, CDR2 YFSETQ. This CDR3 has 16 residues. CDR3 sequence (DNA): TGCGCCAGCAGCTTGTCGTTGGGTCCACAGAGTTCACCCCTCCACTTT. It encodes CASSLSLGPQSSPLHF.

J is TRBJ1-3 and V is TRBV5-1; D gene ambiguous. Germline CDR1 and CDR2: SGHRS and YFSETQ. Trimming stripped 0 bases from V and 4 bases from J, with 14 bases between. The CDR3 is made up of 16 amino acids. The CDR3 here is CASSLAGSSRGNTIYF. The CDR3 coding sequence is TGCGCCAGCAGCTTGGCCGGGTCTTCAAGGGGAAACACCATATATTTT. Filled out from reference TRBV5-1 and TRBJ1-3, the complete variable domain reads KAGVTQTPRYLIKTRGQQVTLSCSPISGHRSVSWYQQTPGQGLQFLFEYFSETQRNKGNFPGRFSGRQFSNSRSEMNVSTLELGDSALYLCASSLAGSSRGNTIYFGEGSWLTVV.

The chain joins TRBV6-2 or TRBV6-3 to TRBJ2-3; D might be TRBD2 (5 bases). Per germline, CDR1 MNHEY and CDR2 SVGEGT. The CDR3 has 15 residues. V was shortened by 2 bases and J by 0 bases, with 9 bases between the two germline ends. Written as DNA, the CDR3 is TGTGCCAGCAGTTACGAGGGTTCGAGCACAGATACGCAGTATTTT. Its protein product is CASSYEGSSTDTQYF.

CDR3: CASSWRQAQIQYF. The CDR3 DNA follows: TGTGCCAGCAGCTGGCGACAGGCCCAAATTCAGTACTTC. This chain links TRBV5-6 with TRBJ2-4; maybe TRBD1 (6 bases). Germline V gene data show CDR1 as SGHDT and CDR2 as YYEEEE. The V and J ends lost 3 bases and 10 bases respectively, with 14 bases between them. This CDR3 contains 13 residues.

The chain links TRBV7-2 to TRBJ1-4; weak D call: TRBD1 (5 bases). The V end lost 0 bases, the J end lost 5 bases, and 16 bases lay between the germline ends. The CDR3 sequence is 17 residues long. The germline V gene has CDR1 SGHTA and CDR2 FQGNSA. CDR3 sequence reads: CASSLAFGPGQNEKLFF. The DNA for the CDR3 is TGTGCCAGCAGCTTAGCTTTCGGGCCAGGACAAAATGAAAAACTGTTTTTT.

This clone showed up just a few times. The genes are TRBV12-3 or TRBV12-4 and TRBJ2-7; TRBD2 is a possible D gene (5 bases). The CDR3 loop spans 12 amino acids. Trimming shortened V by 7 bases and J by 3 bases, and 10 bases separated the two germline ends. The DNA of the CDR3 is TGTGCCAGCACTAAAGAGGGCTACGAGCAGTACTTC. This gives the protein CASTKEGYEQYF.

J is TRBJ1-1 and V is TRBV5-1, with 11 nucleotides matching TRBD1. In germline, CDR1 is SGHRS, CDR2 YFSETQ. CDR3 length: 14 amino acids. J gave up 6 bases and V 4 bases, and 5 bases lay outside the gene matches. The CDR3 loop reads CASSNGQGASEAFF. The CDR3 DNA follows: TGCGCCAGCAGCAACGGACAGGGGGCTTCTGAAGCTTTCTTT. Drawing the rest from reference TRBV5-1 and TRBJ1-1, the complete variable domain is KAGVTQTPRYLIKTRGQQVTLSCSPISGHRSVSWYQQTPGQGLQFLFEYFSETQRNKGNFPGRFSGRQFSNSRSEMNVSTLELGDSALYLCASSNGQGASEAFFGQGTRLTVV.

The genes are TRBV7-2 and TRBJ1-2; tentatively, D is TRBD1 (5 bases). CDR1 is SGHTA and CDR2 is FQGNSA in the germline V gene. The CDR3 runs to 13 residues. V was shortened by 3 bases and J by 8 bases, with 13 bases between the two germline ends. CDR3 sequence reads: CASSFGREGGYTF. The CDR3 DNA follows: TGTGCCAGCAGCTTTGGCAGGGAGGGCGGCTACACCTTC.